Listed here are 2 T cell receptor beta chains from one sample, sequenced in a study of T cell repertoires in cytomegalovirus infection. No antigen is known for these receptors. TCRdb called the reads again in MiXCR, with one record for every CDR3 protein. The data show 200,000 to 250,000 distinct CDR3 sequences, less than 50% seen once. The sample here was CD8+ T cells from cultured PBMCs, taken from culture after CMV antigen stimulation. The receptors shown here come from a human donor in good health (CMV status not recorded). Some clones in this sample may be carry-over from other donors' samples.

This clonotype occurred a few times. The chain recombines TRBV11-2 with TRBJ2-1; TRBD2 matches at 11 bases. The trim removed 4 bases at V and 4 bases at J, leaving 6 bases unmatched. The V gene's germline CDR1 is SGHAT and CDR2 FQNNGV. This CDR3 is 16 amino acids long. The CDR3 is CASSSPGLAAYNEQFF. The CDR3 DNA follows: TGTGCCAGCAGCTCCCCGGGACTAGCGGCGTACAATGAGCAGTTCTTC.

This clonotype was picked up a small number of times. The V and J genes are TRBV7-3 and TRBJ2-1; D ambiguous. V was cut by 2 bases and J by 8 bases, with 10 bases left in between. The CDR3 runs 13 residues. Germline lookup yields CDR1 SGHTA and CDR2 FQGTGA. CDR3 in DNA: TGTGCCAGCAGCTTATCAGCGCTCGATGAGCAGTTCTTC. Its translation: CASSLSALDEQFF.